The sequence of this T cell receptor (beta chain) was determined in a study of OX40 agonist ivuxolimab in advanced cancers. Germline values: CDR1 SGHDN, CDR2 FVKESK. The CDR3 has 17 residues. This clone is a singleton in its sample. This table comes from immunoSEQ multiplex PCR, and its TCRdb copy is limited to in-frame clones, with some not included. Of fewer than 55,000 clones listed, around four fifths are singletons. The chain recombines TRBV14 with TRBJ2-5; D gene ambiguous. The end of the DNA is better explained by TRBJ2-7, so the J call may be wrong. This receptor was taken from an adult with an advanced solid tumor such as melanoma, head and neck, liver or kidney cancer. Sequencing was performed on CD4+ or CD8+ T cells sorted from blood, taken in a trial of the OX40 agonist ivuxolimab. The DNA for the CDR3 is TGTGCCAGCAGCCAAGCCCCCCATGTGTCGGTGAGGAACGAGCAGTACTTC. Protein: CASSQAPHVSVRNEQYF.